This T cell receptor beta chain stems from a study of T-cell memory formation after mild COVID-19 (dated by TCRdb to about 2021). As for the study more broadly: TCR sequence clusters from the two donors were largely donor specific. T-cell clones expanding and contracting after mild COVID-19 in two donors were tracked by longitudinal TCRalpha and TCRbeta repertoire sequencing. Two young, previously healthy adult volunteers made up the cohort, one male and one female.

PBMCs were isolated by Ficoll-Paque density gradient centrifugation. A note on this clonotype: What antigen it recognizes has not been identified. No much larger clone is present one base from it, and per-base qualities are unavailable.

Sequencing relied on an Illumina NovaSeq 6000. TCRalpha and TCRbeta cDNA libraries were constructed by 5'RACE with constant-segment primers, with sample barcodes and unique molecular identifiers being introduced. Trizol reagent was used to extract RNA from every sample. Amplification of the libraries took two PCR steps, and the second step added a second sample barcode plus Illumina TruSeq adapters. Sequencing of the libraries was done on an Illumina NovaSeq, producing 2 x 150 bp paired-end reads. The paper's data handling went like this. Demultiplexing of reads and collapsing into UMI-guided consensus sequences were performed with migec v1.2.7. Using mixcr v2.1.11, the UMI consensuses were aligned to TRA and TRB V and J templates and assembled into clonotypes. Expanded or contracted clonotypes were those called significant by both edgeR and NoisET, with noise models trained on biological replicates. For edgeR calls, a false discovery rate-adjusted p below 0.01 and a log2 fold-change threshold of 1 were applied. As an exploratory analysis of dynamics, max-normalized trajectories of the 1000 most abundant clonotypes were examined by PCA with hierarchical clustering. Separately sequenced CD4+ and CD8+ repertoires were used to assign the CD4 or CD8 phenotype of responding clones. TCRdb ran its own pipeline on the public reads, namely fastp trimming at Q25 and MiXCR clone calling, and kept in-frame beta chains. A single entry per CDR3 protein holds the most common genes and DNA from its merged rows. For this entry, the V and J calls and clone size follow TCRdb and not the study's own pipeline. The sample has about 360,000 distinct CDR3 sequences on record, about an eighth of them singletons. The ten top clones hold around a fifth of the sample.

Study-level results and caveats: SARS-CoV-2 specificity of the second-wave clones peaking on day 37 was not confirmed. Contracting CD4+ clones appeared mostly in the CM and EM memory subsets, whereas CD8+ clones were enriched in EMRA. Clones that contracted from day 15 to 85 showed balanced CD4/CD8 phenotypes, whereas a second wave of clones that expanded from day 15 to 37 leaned towards CD4+. Some responding clones were detected in pre-infection memory, which suggested that pre-existing cross-reactive memory T cells had joined the SARS-CoV-2 response. Only a couple of mild cases were covered in the study, and larger cohorts including severe cases with pre-infection samples were considered necessary.

Source material: PBMCs or a T cell subset sorted from them (not recorded which). This sequence was found in a man aged 18 to 29 who had mild COVID-19 (a few samples of this study predate the infection). The sample titles of this study are shuffled in the database, so cell type and time point are left out; the donor was told from shared clones.

The nucleotides are TGTGCCAGCAGCTTGGGAGGGACAGGGGGGACTGAAGCTTTCTTT. Translated, this gives CASSLGGTGGTEAFF. The rearranged chain carries TRBV5-4 and TRBJ1-1; TRBD1 matches 11 bases in the middle. According to the germline V gene (reference sequence), CDR1 reads SGHNT and CDR2 reads YYREEE. The CDR3, from cysteine to phenylalanine, totals 15 residues. Only CDR3 DNA is held: 45 bases, read in frame from base 1. V is trimmed back by 0 bases and J by 5 bases, and the junction contains 3 bases that no gene match accounts for.